This T cell receptor (beta chain) was profiled in a study of blood T cell repertoires in COVID-19. Looked up from germline, CDR1 is MNHEY and CDR2 is SVGAGI. The CDR3 runs to 14 residues. The V gene end was trimmed by 1 base and the J gene end by 6 bases; junction bases not matched to a gene: 5. Sequenced by immunoSEQ multiplex PCR; TCRdb stores in-frame clones only, minus some. Counted here are fewer than 200,000 clones, more than 75% occurring once; the ten biggest clones make up 0.8% to 1%. This receptor was taken from a woman aged 18-29 years who had recovered from COVID-19. Sequencing was done on a sample of peripheral blood. V gene TRBV6-5 combines with J gene TRBJ2-7, with 8 bases fitting TRBD2. This CDR3 is CASSYFGTSGEQYF. CDR3 bases: TGTGCCAGCAGTTACTTTGGGACTAGTGGCGAGCAGTACTTC.